This TCR beta chain originates from a study of cytomegalovirus exposure and HLA in healthy donors. A remark on this clone: Its specificity is not known.

Some clones are missing from TCRdb's copy, which holds only in-frame ones; the method was immunoSEQ multiplex PCR. The table shows about 110,000 clones, with 89% occurring only once. The CDR3 consists of 12 residues. Germline lookup yields CDR1 SGHRS and CDR2 YFSETQ. Trimming cost V 0 bases and J 6 bases, with 5 bases left between them. Overall study results and limits: In a later analysis, first-cohort TCR clusters were found to tend to co-occur in the 100 to 150 validation repertoires. Confirmation was obtained in vitro that three CMV-associated chains are specific for CMV antigens.

Sequencing used PBMCs. The chain uses TRBV5-1 and TRBJ2-3, with unresolved D. This receptor was obtained from a woman under 30 in good health and CMV-seronegative. The CDR3 loop is CASSLGADTQYF. The CDR3 DNA sequence: TGCGCCAGCAGCTTGGGTGCGGATACGCAGTATTTT.